What follows describes a single T cell receptor (beta chain). The antigen is undetermined. V gave up 5 bases and J gave up 1 base, with 16 bases separating them. CDR1 and CDR2 from the germline V gene are SEHNR and FQNEAQ (reference sequence). The CDR3 consists of 16 residues. Blood sampling took place at baseline, cycle 4 day 1, and cycle 7 day 1. The data derive from a study of OX40 agonist ivuxolimab in advanced cancers. Study-wide context: The study gave patients intravenous ivuxolimab at 0.01 to 10 mg/kg every 2 weeks. Three patients showed partial responses: one hepatocellular carcinoma and two cutaneous melanoma cases.

Study-level points and caveats: Some nonresponders additionally presented with little normalized T-cell clonal expansion.

Assay: immunoSEQ multiplex PCR; the TCRdb copy retains only in-frame clones and omits some. The repertoire has around 51,000 clones, 88% of them found once; the top ten carry about 3.8%. V gene TRBV7-9 combines with J gene TRBJ2-3, with D possibly being TRBD2 (5 bases). The origin of this receptor is an adult with an advanced solid tumor such as melanoma, head and neck, liver or kidney cancer. Sequences were derived from CD4+ or CD8+ T cells sorted from blood, sampled in a trial of the OX40 agonist ivuxolimab. CDR3 sequence: CASSPRGRTGTDTQYF. The CDR3 DNA follows: TGTGCCAGCAGCCCCAGAGGGAGAACTGGCACAGATACGCAGTATTTT.